These 8 T cell receptor beta chains share one sample of origin, sequenced in a study of T cells in tuberculosis. Sequenced by immunoSEQ multiplex PCR; TCRdb stores in-frame clones only, minus some. Of 35,000 to 55,000 clones listed, approximately 94% were seen once; the top ten hold roughly 2%. The sample taken for sequencing was PBMCs. These receptor sequences come from a donor aged 10-29 years with latent tuberculosis or without tuberculosis infection. Some clones in this sample may be carry-over from other donors' samples.

This clone has only one observation. The V gene is TRBV4-2, the J gene TRBJ2-1; TRBD2 matches at 14 bases. The CDR3 contains 16 residues. V lost 4 bases to trimming and J lost 4 bases; unmatched junction nucleotides: 3. Germline lookup yields CDR1 LGHNA and CDR2 YNFKEQ. CDR3 coding DNA: TGTGCCAGCAGCCGAGGGACTAGCGGGAGATACAATGAGCAGTTCTTC. Its protein product is CASSRGTSGRYNEQFF.

This sequence joins TRBV13 and TRBJ2-7, with 7 bases that match TRBD1. Trimming removed 4 bases from V and 2 bases from J; junction bases left unmatched: 5. Germline V gene data show CDR1 as PRHDT and CDR2 as FYEKMQ (reference sequence). This CDR3 has 14 residues. For the CDR3, the DNA is TGTGCCAGCAGCTCACAGGGGATGGCCTACGAGCAGTACTTC. Amino acids: CASSSQGMAYEQYF.

The chain uses TRBV2 and TRBJ1-1; a possible D gene is TRBD1 (5 bases). The V gene lost 5 bases and the J gene lost 0 bases, with 10 bases spanning the gap. From germline, CDR1 is SNHLY and CDR2 FYNNEI. The CDR3 sequence is 14 residues long. The CDR3 sequence: CASSSDILNTEAFF. The DNA of the CDR3 is TGTGCCAGCAGTTCGGACATCCTGAACACTGAAGCTTTCTTT.

The chain recombines TRBV11-2 with TRBJ2-1; 7 bases fit TRBD2. CDR1 is SGHAT and CDR2 is FQNNGV in the germline V gene. There are 16 residues in the CDR3. Losses at the gene ends were 4 bases for V and 7 bases for J; bases not matched to a gene: 13. CDR3 protein: CASSSGGPLARNEQFF. CDR3 bases: TGTGCCAGCAGCTCGGGAGGCCCCCTGGCTCGGAATGAGCAGTTCTTC.

The chain is built from TRBV11-2 and TRBJ2-1; TRBD2 matches at 8 bases. The ends lost 0 bases at V and 4 bases at J; junction bases unmatched: 14. Germline CDR1 and CDR2: SGHAT and FQNNGV. The CDR3 loop spans 19 amino acids. CDR3 amino acids: CASSLDEGREGHFYNEQFF. CDR3 sequence (DNA): TGTGCCAGCAGCTTAGATGAGGGACGGGAGGGTCACTTTTACAATGAGCAGTTCTTC. The complete variable domain, with remaining parts taken from reference TRBV11-2 and TRBJ2-1, reads EAGVAQSPRYKIIEKRQSVAFWCNPISGHATLYWYQQILGQGPKLLIQFQNNGVVDDSQLPKDRFSAERLKGVDSTLKIQPAKLEDSAVYLCASSLDEGREGHFYNEQFFGPGTRLTVL.

This rearrangement joins TRBV28 to TRBJ2-3; 8 bases are shared with TRBD1. The CDR3 has 14 residues. In germline, CDR1 is MDHEN, CDR2 SYDVKM. V lost 4 bases to trimming and J lost 4 bases; unmatched junction nucleotides: 4. CDR3 nucleotides: TGTGCCAGCAGTTCACCACAGGGGGCAGATACGCAGTATTTT. Its protein is CASSSPQGADTQYF.

The chain has TRBV5-1 and TRBJ2-1; D might be TRBD2 (6 bases). V lost 6 bases and J lost 5, with 18 bases in between. The CDR3 covers 15 residues. The germline gives CDR1 SGHRS, CDR2 YFSETQ. For the CDR3, the DNA is TGCGCCAGCAAAATGGTCGGGAGCGCGGACAATGAGCAGTTCTTC. Residues: CASKMVGSADNEQFF.

The J gene is TRBJ2-3, the V gene TRBV4-1; 9 bases align to TRBD1. This CDR3 has 15 residues. Germline-derived CDR1 and CDR2 are MGHRA and YSYEKL. The trim removed 6 bases at V and 2 bases at J, leaving 6 bases unmatched. CDR3 amino acids: CASRDRGLNTDTQYF. In DNA form, the CDR3 reads TGCGCCAGCAGGGACAGGGGACTAAACACAGATACGCAGTATTTT.